This T cell receptor (beta chain) was profiled in a study of cytomegalovirus exposure and HLA in healthy donors (dated by TCRdb to about 2017). About the study as a whole: An earlier analysis of about 530 of the donors reported 276 Gb of sequence data and 117 million unique TCR beta sequences obtained from 150 million to 200 million T cells. About 300 gigabases of sequencing data and 75 million to 85 million unique TCR sequences made up an early release that covered fewer than 650 HLA-typed donors. The study was designed to test whether signatures of past pathogen exposure could be identified by cataloging public T cell receptors. Alongside the repertoire data, information on donor age, sex, ethnicity and CMV serostatus was compiled. A later analysis re-analyzed previously published TCR beta repertoires from about 600 donors and added high-resolution HLA genotyping to study TCR occurrence patterns. Because of strong linkage in the cohort, five DR-DQ haplotypes were treated as single units for association and clustering. An earlier analysis of 587 of the donors used high-throughput TCR beta sequencing to judge whether each TCR beta V gene segment behaved as functional or pseudogenic. High-throughput TCR immunosequencing, statistical association of individual TCRs with disease status, and machine learning were combined to predict cytomegalovirus infection status. In addition to the first cohort of 666 subjects, a separate validation cohort of under 150 different subjects was used. HLA typing included class I and class II loci at four-digit resolution. On average, around 200,000 unique TCR beta nucleotide sequences were sequenced per donor among several hundred genotyped donors of the cohort, with 15% to 20% of those sequences being non-productive. The study used immunosequencing to profile the T cell repertoires of under 700 subjects and linked those repertoires to cytomegalovirus serostatus. In a later genetic analysis, genome-wide SNP genotypes for 398 of the 666 donors were used, and that subset was treated as a discovery cohort. Rather than drawing on any new phenotypic data, the later analysis identified candidate immune exposures from TCR beta sequences and the way those sequences occurred across donors. Every discovery cohort repertoire had been produced on one sequencing platform. Of the roughly 410 genotyped donors, less than 90% were placed in the genetic ancestry cluster associated with self-reported Caucasian donors. Typing coverage varied by locus: roughly 620-640 donors for A, B, C, DRB1 and DQB1; 522 for DQA1; 600 to 610 for DPA1; 400 to 480 for DPB1.

Broader findings and caveats from the paper: A cluster of highly shared sequence variants was judged likely to represent a technical artifact of the sequencing pipeline. An earlier analysis of approximately 570 of the donors showed that most TCR beta V segments appeared in productive rearrangements either about 87% or about 30% of the time, which broadly matched IMGT annotations. The authors suggested that the approach could potentially be generalized to other disease states and immunological phenotypes. For the cohort, immune exposure information was limited to CMV serostatus. Strong co-occurrence of HLA alleles, especially DR and DQ, made assigning TCR associations to individual alleles difficult. According to a later genetic analysis, donors in an Asian-associated ancestry cluster had fewer N-insertions in productive TCRs than the approximately 690-donor mean. Three of the identified cytomegalovirus-associated TCR beta chains were confirmed in vitro to be specific for cytomegalovirus antigens. Several of the top co-occurrence clusters appeared to be linked to parvovirus B19, influenza, CMV and Epstein-Barr virus, according to a later analysis. In a later analysis, the rate of TCR association differed among HLA loci, with DRB1 alleles having the most associated TCRs and HLA-C alleles having the fewest. A later analysis associated roughly 17,000 TCR beta sequences with specific HLA alleles at a false discovery rate of 0.05. The 87-base-pair reads could not distinguish some IMGT-functional V segments, including TRBV6-2 and TRBV6-3, so those segments were excluded. Most CMV-associated TCR beta chains appeared to be HLA-restricted in a later analysis, and the HLA associations seemed to be driven largely by CMV exposure. Roughly uniform sequencing depth across donors was assumed in presence/absence analyses, although this assumption may not hold. While some public TCRs were present in many individuals, most TCR sequences turned up only very rarely across donors. Linkage disequilibrium might explain the correlated functional status among segregating V segments, but an unknown experimental factor could not be ruled out. Seventeen rarely observed V segments, including chromosome 9 orphons, were excluded from the earlier analysis of just under 600 of the donors because counts were too low. The study gave a list of about 150 TCR beta chains associated with cytomegalovirus. V-gene and J-gene trimming of TCR beta chains was associated with a missense DCLRE1C variant in a later genetic analysis, and the association was replicated in an independent cohort. In this cohort, only TCR beta chains were sequenced, and detectable features were limited by the absence of alpha or paired-chain data. In both the original and validation cohorts, the classifier was reported to diagnose cytomegalovirus status with high specificity and sensitivity. In a later analysis, HLA-associated TCR beta chains were found to be more clonally expanded and to have lower generation probabilities than equally common non-associated chains. A further reported finding was that TCR beta sequences accurately predicted the HLA-A and HLA-B alleles for most subjects in the first cohort. Because HLA typing was missing for some donors at each locus, association tests included only the typed subset.

The cohort consisted of more than 650 healthy bone marrow donors. Cohort members were all nominally healthy when sampled, although unrecorded immune exposures were likely present. The donor was CMV seropositive and was included in the group of approximately 300 seropositive cohort members. A peripheral blood sample was provided by each donor, and peripheral blood mononuclear cells were used for TCR beta sequencing. The Qiagen DNeasy Blood Extraction Kit was used to extract genomic DNA from the blood cell samples. From the cysteine through the phenylalanine, the CDR3 covers 15 amino acids. Of the read, only the CDR3 DNA is kept; its 45 bases are in frame from base 1. V gives up 2 bases and J gives up 3 bases, and the segment between their germline ends measures 13 bases. From the germline V gene (reference sequence), CDR1 is SGHNT and CDR2 is YYREEE. A single count supports this clone. Its antigen remains undetermined. No base quality values were provided; no much bigger clone lies one nucleotide off.

The method behind the library was the immunoSEQ multiplex PCR assay. The multiplex PCR relied on a mix of 60 forward primers for TCR Vbeta segments and 13 reverse primers for TCR Jbeta segments. A multiplex PCR assay on genomic DNA amplified the CDR3 region of rearranged TCR beta genes. Amplified TCR beta libraries were sequenced as 87-base-pair reads on the Illumina HiSeq System. The original pipeline was this. A later analysis counted about 76 million unique TCR beta chains across the 670 or so repertoires, and 10 million to 11 million of these chains were shared by at least two donors. A nearest-neighbor algorithm error-corrected the raw reads and collapsed the reads into unique sequences, merging closely related sequences to remove PCR and sequencing errors. V, D and J gene segments were assigned by aligning CDR3 sequences to IMGT reference sequences. For a sequence to be retained, a match of at least six nucleotides was required to both a V gene segment and a J gene segment. A rearrangement counted as productive if the CDR3 had no stop codons and remained in frame with V and J, and every other rearrangement counted as non-productive. CDR3 was defined by IMGT convention, running from the second conserved V-encoded cysteine to the conserved J-encoded phenylalanine. In an earlier analysis of approximately 500 of the donors, sequences lacking an unambiguous match to a single V gene segment were excluded. An earlier analysis of fewer than 650 of the donors classified V segments as functional when productive rearrangements were above 56.7% and as segregating when the standard deviation between donors was above 5%. A statistical classification framework was developed to diagnose cytomegalovirus status using the catalog of TCR beta chain sequences. A later analysis assigned V and J genes by comparing TCR nucleotide sequences with IMGT/GENE-DB human TR gene sequences. A later analysis assigned CDR3 sequences and most-parsimonious VDJ recombination scenarios with the TCRdist pipeline. In a later analysis, every TCR beta chain was defined by the combination of its CDR3 amino acid sequence and its V-gene family, and reads without a unique V-gene family were dropped. A later analysis removed roughly 590 highly shared, low-generation-probability nucleotide sequences to deal with suspected cross-contamination and a sequencing artifact. In a later analysis, a clonal expansion index was calculated for each public chain from normalized within-repertoire ranks of inferred template counts. In a later analysis, generation probabilities were computed using a VDJ recombination model fitted to out-of-frame rearrangements, and the results were checked against IGoR. In a later analysis, TCR-TCR, TCR-HLA and TCR-CMV co-occurrence was scored with hypergeometric tests, and a repertoire-size bias correction was applied to TCR pairs. False discovery rates were estimated in a later analysis by permuting HLA or CMV assignments 20 times. A later analysis grouped co-occurring TCRs with DBSCAN, adding TCRdist sequence similarity when clustering within HLA-allele-positive subsets. Repertoires with fewer than 30,000 or more than 120,000 public chains, plus five repertoires with anomalous nucleotide sharing, were excluded from co-occurrence clustering. TCRdb took this table from immuneACCESS and kept in-frame rearrangements with V and J called. Such tables lack part of the clones; where checked against another copy, unresolved V genes explain under half of the gap, and the rest is unexplained. V and J calls and clone size are those listed in that table; D and trimming were worked out from the DNA. Within this sample are fewer than 200,000 clones, with under 75% of them counted one time only. The ten largest account for 7.1% of the sample.

Sequenced input: PBMCs. The TCR comes from a man aged 35 to 55 in good health and CMV-seropositive. The chain is encoded by TRBV5-4 joined to TRBJ2-3; TRBD2 could be the D gene, as 6 bases match. Here is the DNA: TGTGCCAGCAGCTTAGCCCAGGGAGGAACAGATACGCAGTATTTT. Its protein product is CASSLAQGGTDTQYF.